Shown below are 17 T cell receptor beta chains from a single sample sequenced in a study of T cell responses to AZD1222 COVID-19 vaccine. Measured with immunoSEQ multiplex PCR; TCRdb has only the in-frame clones, and not every one. Here the sample spans around 150,000 clones, 92% being singletons. This sample comprised peripheral blood, obtained on day 0 of AZD1222 vaccination. All receptors come from an adult in good health.

The chain links TRBV7-2 to TRBJ1-1, with D unclear. Trimming removed 3 bases from V and 3 bases from J, with 8 bases in between. The CDR3 covers 13 residues. Germline V gene lookup returns CDR1 SGHTA and CDR2 FQGNSA. CDR3 DNA sequence: TGTGCCAGCAGCTTCATAACGTACACTGAAGCTTTCTTT. Residues: CASSFITYTEAFF.

This rearrangement joins TRBV28 to TRBJ2-7, with 7 bases fitting TRBD1. Germline V gene sequence: CDR1 MDHEN, CDR2 SYDVKM. V lost 6 bases and J lost 4; bases outside the gene matches: 6. This CDR3 has 13 amino acids. For the CDR3, the DNA is TGTGCCAGCAGACGAACAGGGGAATACGAGCAGTACTTC. Its protein product is CASRRTGEYEQYF.

The J gene is TRBJ1-1, the V gene TRBV28, with D possibly matching TRBD1 (6 bases). CDR1 MDHEN and CDR2 SYDVKM come from the germline V gene. The V gene lost 5 bases and the J gene lost 1 base, with 14 bases spanning the gap. The CDR3 is 15 amino acids. The CDR3 region is CASSSTLGQNTEAFF. CDR3 in DNA: TGTGCCAGCAGTAGTACCCTGGGACAGAACACTGAAGCTTTCTTT.

CDR3 sequence reads: CASSLRTFSYEQYF. In nucleotides, the CDR3 is TGTGCCAGCAGCCTAAGGACCTTCTCCTACGAGCAGTACTTC. The rearrangement links TRBV3-1 (or the pseudogene TRBV3-2) to TRBJ2-7; D is ambiguous. CDR1 is LGHDT and CDR2 is YNNKEL in the germline V gene (reference sequence). The CDR3 loop spans 14 amino acids. V lost 4 bases and J lost 0, with 10 bases in between.

This sequence joins TRBV7-9 and TRBJ2-2; D call uncertain. In germline, CDR1 is SEHNR, CDR2 FQNEAQ (reference sequence). CDR3 length: 18 amino acids. Trimming removed 1 base from V and 3 bases from J, with 18 bases in between. The CDR3 region is CASSLVGRVSAYTGELFF. CDR3 DNA sequence: TGTGCCAGCAGCTTAGTTGGTCGAGTTTCGGCGTACACCGGGGAGCTGTTTTTT.

V usage is TRBV2 and J usage is TRBJ2-3; no clear D. The CDR3 length is 14 residues. V dropped 3 bases and J dropped 3 bases, with 10 bases sitting between them. Germline values: CDR1 SNHLY, CDR2 FYNNEI. DNA of the CDR3: TGTGCCAGCAGTGATGGTAGTCCAACAGATACGCAGTATTTT. This translates into CASSDGSPTDTQYF. Variable domain in full (rest from reference TRBV2 and TRBJ2-3): EPEVTQTPSHQVTQMGQEVILRCVPISNHLYFYWYRQILGQKVEFLVSFYNNEISEKSEIFDDQFSVERPDGSNFTLKIRSTKLEDSAMYFCASSDGSPTDTQYFGPGTRLTVL.

The genes are TRBV27 and TRBJ1-3; unclear D gene. V shed 5 bases and J shed 4 bases, with 9 bases lying between them. The V gene's germline CDR1 is MNHEY and CDR2 SMNVEV (reference sequence). This CDR3 has 13 amino acids. CDR3 amino acids: CASSPSGGNTIYF. The CDR3 region has the DNA TGTGCCAGCAGTCCTTCCGGAGGAAACACCATATATTTT.

Written as DNA, the CDR3 is TGTGCCAGCTCACCACGAGGGGGCACCTATGGCTACACCTTC. Translating it yields CASSPRGGTYGYTF. This chain connects TRBV18 to TRBJ1-2, with 7 positions matching TRBD1. Germline V gives CDR1 KGHSH, CDR2 LQKENI. The CDR3 sequence is 14 residues long. V lost 1 base and J lost 4; bases outside the gene matches: 3.

The V and J genes are TRBV5-1 and TRBJ1-2; D possibly corresponds to TRBD1 (5 bases). The V and J ends lost 0 bases and 3 bases respectively, with 12 bases between them. Germline loops: CDR1 SGHRS, CDR2 YFSETQ. This CDR3 comprises 15 residues. The CDR3 bases are TGCGCCAGCAGCTTGGTTGGAGGGGCGGACTATGGCTACACCTTC. It specifies CASSLVGGADYGYTF.

This clone was found once. V is TRBV5-1 and J is TRBJ1-1; TRBD1 might be the D (6 bases). CDR3 length: 18 amino acids. V was shortened by 4 bases and J by 0 bases, with 22 bases between the two germline ends. Germline loops: CDR1 SGHRS, CDR2 YFSETQ. The CDR3 spells CASSLYLWGGGLNTEAFF. The CDR3 nucleotides are TGCGCCAGCAGCCTATACCTTTGGGGGGGCGGCCTGAACACTGAAGCTTTCTTT.

This chain connects TRBV2 to TRBJ1-2; 9 bases line up with TRBD1. Germline assignment: CDR1 SNHLY and CDR2 FYNNEI. The CDR3 is made up of 12 amino acids. Trimming cost V 8 bases and J 5 bases; bases outside gene matches: 3. DNA of the CDR3: TGTGCCAGCGTGGGGACAGGGTATGGCTACACCTTC. Its translation: CASVGTGYGYTF. Based on the CDR3 plus reference TRBV2 and TRBJ1-2, the full variable domain is EPEVTQTPSHQVTQMGQEVILRCVPISNHLYFYWYRQILGQKVEFLVSFYNNEISEKSEIFDDQFSVERPDGSNFTLKIRSTKLEDSAMYFCASVGTGYGYTFGSGTRLTVV.

The chain is built from TRBV7-2 and TRBJ2-2, with 7 bases fitting TRBD1. V shed 3 bases and J 6 bases; nucleotides not matched to a gene: 7. This CDR3 comprises 15 residues. Germline V gene data show CDR1 as SGHTA and CDR2 as FQGNSA. The CDR3 DNA sequence: TGTGCCAGCAGCTTCGGGAACAGGGGCGCCGGGGAGCTGTTTTTT. Its protein is CASSFGNRGAGELFF.

The V call is TRBV6-2 or TRBV6-3, the J call TRBJ2-3; 12 bases are shared with TRBD2. The germline CDR1 and CDR2 sequences are MNHEY and SVGEGT. The CDR3 consists of 15 residues. V gave up 6 bases and J gave up 4 bases; unmatched junction bases: 5. The CDR3 nucleotides are TGTGCCAGCAGCCTGACTAGCGGGAGCCCAGATACGCAGTATTTT. Amino acid sequence: CASSLTSGSPDTQYF.

This clone was counted a single time. V and J are TRBV5-1 and TRBJ1-2; unclear D gene. Germline V gene sequence: CDR1 SGHRS, CDR2 YFSETQ. V was shortened by 1 base and J by 2 bases, with 9 bases between the two germline ends. This CDR3 spans 14 amino acids. This CDR3 reads CASSLRDANYGYTF. CDR3 nucleotide sequence: TGCGCCAGCAGCTTGCGCGACGCCAACTATGGCTACACCTTC.

CDR3 region: CASSLGSMNTEAFF. The CDR3 nucleotides read TGTGCCAGCAGCTTAGGATCCATGAACACTGAAGCTTTCTTT. The genes are TRBV7-9 and TRBJ1-1; no clear D gene. CDR1 and CDR2 from the germline V gene are SEHNR and FQNEAQ (reference sequence). The CDR3 extends over 14 amino acids. V was shortened by 1 base and J by 0 bases, with 6 bases between the two germline ends.

This CDR3 is CASSYSHGSNTEAFF. The CDR3 bases are TGTGCCAGCAGTTACTCGCACGGGTCGAACACTGAAGCTTTCTTT. The chain has TRBV6-5 and TRBJ1-1; D uncertain. The CDR3 is 15 residues long. The germline V gene has CDR1 MNHEY and CDR2 SVGAGI. V was pared by 0 bases and J by 1 base, with 9 bases between.

The chain uses TRBV20-1 and TRBJ2-1; perhaps TRBD1 as D (5 bases). Germline V gene sequence: CDR1 DFQATT, CDR2 SNEGSKA (reference sequence). Trimming stripped 3 bases from V and 6 bases from J, with 15 bases between. The CDR3 length is 14 residues. The CDR3 DNA is TGCAGTGCTAGTGGGGCCAAGCACGGCAATGAGCAGTTCTTC. This sequence encodes CSASGAKHGNEQFF.